Below are 3 T cell receptor beta chains sequenced from a single sample in a study of shared clonotypes between healthy human individuals. Positive CCR7 selection of CD45RO-negative cells yielded the naive CD8 cells, and terminally differentiated effector memory CD45RA+ cells were excluded. Here immunoSEQ multiplex PCR was the method, and the copy in TCRdb shows in-frame clones only, minus some. The data show approximately 1.9 million clones, 93% seen once. Sequences were obtained from naive CD8+ T cells from PBMCs. The receptors shown here come from a man younger than 35 in good health. Some clones in this sample may be carry-over from other donors' samples.

The chain recombines TRBV7-2 with TRBJ2-1; TRBD1 aligns across 9 bases. The germline V gene encodes CDR1 SGHTA and CDR2 FQGNSA. CDR3 length equals 13 residues. V trimming: 8 bases; J trimming: 8 bases; junction bases outside the gene matches: 7. The CDR3 sequence is CASPHTGGDEQFF. CDR3 coding DNA: TGTGCCAGCCCCCATACAGGGGGCGATGAGCAGTTCTTC.

V gene TRBV2 combines with J gene TRBJ2-1; D gene ambiguous. Germline lookup yields CDR1 SNHLY and CDR2 FYNNEI. This CDR3 contains 15 residues. V was clipped by 4 bases and J by 0 bases, with 10 bases between them. This CDR3 reads CASSVSPSSYNEQFF. The CDR3 coding sequence is TGTGCCAGCAGTGTCAGTCCGAGCTCCTACAATGAGCAGTTCTTC.

This clone was seen only once. The chain links TRBV11-1 to TRBJ2-7, with D possibly being TRBD1 (6 bases). The germline CDR1 and CDR2 sequences are SGHAT and FQDESV (reference sequence). Trimming took 2 bases from V and 0 from J, leaving 11 bases between them. The length of the CDR3 is 15 residues. CDR3 nucleotides: TGTGCCAGCAGCTTATTTCGGGACACCTCCTACGAGCAGTACTTC. Translation gives CASSLFRDTSYEQYF.